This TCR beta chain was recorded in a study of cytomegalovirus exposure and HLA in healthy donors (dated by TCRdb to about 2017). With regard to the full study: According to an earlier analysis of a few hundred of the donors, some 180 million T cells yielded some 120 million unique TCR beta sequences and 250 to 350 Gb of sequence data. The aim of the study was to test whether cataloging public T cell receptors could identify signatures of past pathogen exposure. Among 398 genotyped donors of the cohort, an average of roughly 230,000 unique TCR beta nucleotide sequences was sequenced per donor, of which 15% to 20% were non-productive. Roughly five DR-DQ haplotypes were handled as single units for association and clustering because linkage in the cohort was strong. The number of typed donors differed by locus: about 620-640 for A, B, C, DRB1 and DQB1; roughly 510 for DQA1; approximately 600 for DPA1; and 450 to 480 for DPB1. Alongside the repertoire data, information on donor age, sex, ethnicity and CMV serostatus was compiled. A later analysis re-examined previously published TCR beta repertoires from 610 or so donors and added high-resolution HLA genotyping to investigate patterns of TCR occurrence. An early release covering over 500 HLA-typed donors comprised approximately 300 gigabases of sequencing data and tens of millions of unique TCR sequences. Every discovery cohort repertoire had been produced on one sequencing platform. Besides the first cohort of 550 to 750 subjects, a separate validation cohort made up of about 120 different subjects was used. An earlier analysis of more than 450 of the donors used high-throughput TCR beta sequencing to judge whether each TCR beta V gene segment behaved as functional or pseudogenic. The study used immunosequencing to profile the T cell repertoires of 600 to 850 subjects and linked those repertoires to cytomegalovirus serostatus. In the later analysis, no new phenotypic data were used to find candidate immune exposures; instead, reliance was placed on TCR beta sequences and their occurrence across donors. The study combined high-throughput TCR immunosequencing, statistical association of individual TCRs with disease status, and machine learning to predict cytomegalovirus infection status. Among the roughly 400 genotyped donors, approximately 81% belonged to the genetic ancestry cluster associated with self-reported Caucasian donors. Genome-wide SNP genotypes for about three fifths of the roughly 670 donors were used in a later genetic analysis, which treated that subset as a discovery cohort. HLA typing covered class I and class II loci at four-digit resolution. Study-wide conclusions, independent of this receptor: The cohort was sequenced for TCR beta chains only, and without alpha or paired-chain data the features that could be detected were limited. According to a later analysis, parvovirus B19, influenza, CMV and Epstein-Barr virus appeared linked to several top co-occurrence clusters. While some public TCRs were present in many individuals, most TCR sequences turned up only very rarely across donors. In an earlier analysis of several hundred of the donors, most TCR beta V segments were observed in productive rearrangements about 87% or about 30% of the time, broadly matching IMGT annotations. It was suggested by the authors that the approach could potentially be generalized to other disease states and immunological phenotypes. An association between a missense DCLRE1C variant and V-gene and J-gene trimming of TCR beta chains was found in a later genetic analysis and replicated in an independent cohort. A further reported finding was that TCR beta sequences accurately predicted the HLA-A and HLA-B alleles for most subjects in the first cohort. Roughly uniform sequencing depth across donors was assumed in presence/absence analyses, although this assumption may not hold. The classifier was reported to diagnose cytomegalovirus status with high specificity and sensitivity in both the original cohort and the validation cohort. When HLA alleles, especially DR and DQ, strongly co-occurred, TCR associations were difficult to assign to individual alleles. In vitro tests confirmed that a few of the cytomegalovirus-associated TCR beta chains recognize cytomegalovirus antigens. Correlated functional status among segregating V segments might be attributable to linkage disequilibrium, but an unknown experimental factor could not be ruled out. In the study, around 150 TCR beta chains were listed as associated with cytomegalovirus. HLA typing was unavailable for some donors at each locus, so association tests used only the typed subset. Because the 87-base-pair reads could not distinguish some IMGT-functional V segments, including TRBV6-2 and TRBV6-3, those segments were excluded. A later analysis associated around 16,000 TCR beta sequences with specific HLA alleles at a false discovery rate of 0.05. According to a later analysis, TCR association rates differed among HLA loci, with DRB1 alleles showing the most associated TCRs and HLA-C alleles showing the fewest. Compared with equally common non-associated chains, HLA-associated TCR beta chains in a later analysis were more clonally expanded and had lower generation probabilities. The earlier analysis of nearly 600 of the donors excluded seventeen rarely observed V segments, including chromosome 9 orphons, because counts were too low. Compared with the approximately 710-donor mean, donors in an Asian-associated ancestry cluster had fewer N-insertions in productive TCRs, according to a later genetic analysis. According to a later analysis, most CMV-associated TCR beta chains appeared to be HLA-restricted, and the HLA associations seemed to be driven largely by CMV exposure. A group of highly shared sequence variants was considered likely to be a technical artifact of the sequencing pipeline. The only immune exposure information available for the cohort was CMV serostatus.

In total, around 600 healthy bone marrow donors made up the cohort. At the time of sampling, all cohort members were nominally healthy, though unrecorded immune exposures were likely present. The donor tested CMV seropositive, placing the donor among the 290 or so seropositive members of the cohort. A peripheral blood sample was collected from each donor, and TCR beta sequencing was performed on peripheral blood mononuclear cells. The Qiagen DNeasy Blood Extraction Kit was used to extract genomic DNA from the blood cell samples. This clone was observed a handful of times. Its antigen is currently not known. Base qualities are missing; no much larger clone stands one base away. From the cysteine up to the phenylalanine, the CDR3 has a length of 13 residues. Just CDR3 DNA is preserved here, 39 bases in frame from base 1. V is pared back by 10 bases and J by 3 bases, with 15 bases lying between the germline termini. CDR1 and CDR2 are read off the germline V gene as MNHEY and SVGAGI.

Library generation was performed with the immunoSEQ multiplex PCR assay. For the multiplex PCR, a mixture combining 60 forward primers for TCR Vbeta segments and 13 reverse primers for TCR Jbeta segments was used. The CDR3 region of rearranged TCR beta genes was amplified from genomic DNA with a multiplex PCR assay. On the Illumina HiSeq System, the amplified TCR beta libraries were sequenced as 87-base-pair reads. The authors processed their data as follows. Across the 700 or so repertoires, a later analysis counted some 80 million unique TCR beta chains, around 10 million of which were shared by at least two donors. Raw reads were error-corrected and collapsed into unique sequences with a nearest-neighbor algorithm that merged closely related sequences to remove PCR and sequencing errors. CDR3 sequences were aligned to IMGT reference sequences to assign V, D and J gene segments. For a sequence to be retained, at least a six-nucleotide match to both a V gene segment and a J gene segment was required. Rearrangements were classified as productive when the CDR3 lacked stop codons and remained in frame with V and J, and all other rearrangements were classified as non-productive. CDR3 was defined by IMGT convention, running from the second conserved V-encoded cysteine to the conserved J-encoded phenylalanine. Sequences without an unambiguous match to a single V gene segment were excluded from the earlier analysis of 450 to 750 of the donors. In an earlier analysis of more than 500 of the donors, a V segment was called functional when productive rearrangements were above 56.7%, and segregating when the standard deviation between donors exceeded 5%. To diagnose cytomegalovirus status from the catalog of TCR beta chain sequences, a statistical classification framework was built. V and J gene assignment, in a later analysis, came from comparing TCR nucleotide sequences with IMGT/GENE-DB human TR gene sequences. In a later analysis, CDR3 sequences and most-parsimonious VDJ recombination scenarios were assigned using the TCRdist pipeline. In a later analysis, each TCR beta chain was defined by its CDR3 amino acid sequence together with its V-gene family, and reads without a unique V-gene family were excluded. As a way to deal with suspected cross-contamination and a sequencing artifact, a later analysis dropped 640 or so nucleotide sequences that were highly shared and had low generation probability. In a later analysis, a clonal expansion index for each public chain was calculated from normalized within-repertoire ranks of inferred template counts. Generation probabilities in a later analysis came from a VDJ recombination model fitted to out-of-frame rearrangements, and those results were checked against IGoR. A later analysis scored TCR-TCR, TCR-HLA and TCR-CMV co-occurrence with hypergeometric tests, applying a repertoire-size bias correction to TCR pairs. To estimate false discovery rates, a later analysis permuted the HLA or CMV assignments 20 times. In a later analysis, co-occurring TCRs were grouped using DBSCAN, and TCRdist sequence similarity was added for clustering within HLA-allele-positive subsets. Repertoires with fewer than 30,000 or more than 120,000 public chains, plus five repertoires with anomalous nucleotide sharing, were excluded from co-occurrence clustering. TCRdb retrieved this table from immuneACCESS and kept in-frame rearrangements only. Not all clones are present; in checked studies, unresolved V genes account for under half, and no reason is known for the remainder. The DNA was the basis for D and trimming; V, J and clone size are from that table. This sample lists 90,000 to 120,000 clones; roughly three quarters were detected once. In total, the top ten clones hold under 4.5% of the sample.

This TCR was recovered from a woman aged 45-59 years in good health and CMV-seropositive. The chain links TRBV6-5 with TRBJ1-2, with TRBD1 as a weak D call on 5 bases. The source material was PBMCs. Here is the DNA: TGTGCCATCACAAGCGGGGGGGACTATGGCTACACCTTC. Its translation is CAITSGGDYGYTF.